This T cell receptor (beta chain) was profiled in a study of CD8+CD57+ T cells in acquired aplastic anemia. A word on this clonotype: Its antigen is currently unknown.

Genomic DNA was employed as the template in profiling TCR beta VDJ and CDR3. TCRdb fed the reads into MiXCR, producing one record per CDR3 protein. The sample lists around 210,000 distinct CDR3 sequences; approximately 65% were seen once. The study's findings and limits: Patients had around 30 CD8+ CDR3 sequences in common with controls (the shared set).

An expansion of CD8+CD57+ cells by flow cytometry had been shown in patients chosen for sequencing. Per germline, CDR1 SGHDT and CDR2 YYEEEE. The CDR3 sequence is 18 residues long. J lost 1 base, V lost 6 bases, and 14 bases had no gene match. The source material was sorted CD4+, CD8+, or CD8+CD57+ T cells (not recorded which) from PBMCs. This receptor was identified in a human donor with aplastic anemia. V usage is TRBV5-6 and J usage is TRBJ2-3; TRBD1 matches 10 bases. The CDR3 is CASTGPGTGVFGTDTQYF. DNA of the CDR3: TGTGCCAGCACCGGGCCCGGGACAGGGGTTTTTGGCACAGATACGCAGTATTTT.